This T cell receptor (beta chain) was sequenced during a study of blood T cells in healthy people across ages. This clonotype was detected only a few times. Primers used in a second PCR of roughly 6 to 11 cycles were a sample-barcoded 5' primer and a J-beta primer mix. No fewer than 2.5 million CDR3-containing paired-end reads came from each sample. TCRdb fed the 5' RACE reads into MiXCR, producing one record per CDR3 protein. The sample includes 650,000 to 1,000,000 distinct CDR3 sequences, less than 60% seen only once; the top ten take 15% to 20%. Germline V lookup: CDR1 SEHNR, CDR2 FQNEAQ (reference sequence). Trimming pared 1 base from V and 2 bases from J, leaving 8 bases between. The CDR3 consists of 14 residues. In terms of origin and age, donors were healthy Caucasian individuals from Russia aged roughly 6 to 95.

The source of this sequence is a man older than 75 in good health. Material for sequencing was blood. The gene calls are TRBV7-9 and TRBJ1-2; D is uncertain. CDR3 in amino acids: CASSLGAQNYGYTF. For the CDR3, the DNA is TGTGCCAGCAGCTTAGGCGCACAGAACTATGGCTACACCTTC.